This entry features one T cell receptor beta chain sequence. Its antigen is not known. Compared with germline, one end of the junction differs, possibly owing to a read error. The length of the CDR3 is 16 residues. The data originate from a study of T cell repertoires in cytomegalovirus infection. Overall study: Indicated by public TCR beta signatures were CMV infection and matching HLA type.

Whole-study results and caveats: Accumulated public TCR beta family frequency recognized individuals carrying CMV together with the relevant HLA.

TCRdb redid the calling of the reads with MiXCR, one entry per CDR3 protein. Of hundreds of thousands of distinct CDR3 sequences listed, less than 40% are singletons. This chain links TRBV12-3 or TRBV12-4 with TRBJ2-1, with D unresolved. The origin of this receptor is a human donor in good health (CMV status not recorded). Some clones in this sample may be carry-over from other donors' samples. The sequenced sample was cultured CD8+ T cells from PBMCs, obtained from culture after CMV antigen stimulation. The CDR3 bases are TGTGCCAACAGTTTTTGGGGAACCCCTACCTACAATGAGCAGTTCTTC. Its translation: CANSFWGTPTYNEQFF.